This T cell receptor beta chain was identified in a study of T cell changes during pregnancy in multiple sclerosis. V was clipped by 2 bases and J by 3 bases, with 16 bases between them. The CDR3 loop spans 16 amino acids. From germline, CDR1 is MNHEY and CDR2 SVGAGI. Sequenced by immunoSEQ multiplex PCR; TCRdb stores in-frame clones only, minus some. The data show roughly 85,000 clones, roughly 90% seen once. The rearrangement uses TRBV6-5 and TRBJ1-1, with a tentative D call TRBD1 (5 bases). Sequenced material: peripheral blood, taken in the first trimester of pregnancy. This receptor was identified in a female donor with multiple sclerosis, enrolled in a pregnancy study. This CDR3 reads CASSYVGGSPHTEAFF. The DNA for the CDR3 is TGTGCCAGCAGTTACGTGGGGGGGTCTCCTCACACTGAAGCTTTCTTT.